This T cell receptor beta chain originates from a study of T-cell reconstitution after alpha-beta-depleted transplantation in children (TCRdb year 2016). With respect to the entire study: The study quantitatively tracked T-cell immune reconstitution after TCRalphabeta/CD19-depleted allogeneic hematopoietic cell transplantation in children using TCR repertoire profiling.

About this clonotype itself: What antigen it recognizes has not been identified. Base qualities are not at hand, and no much larger clone is one base apart.

V was cut back by 3 bases and J by 3 bases, leaving a gap of 14 bases between them. The CDR3 starts with the cysteine, ends with the phenylalanine, and has 16 residues. Just the 48-base CDR3 DNA is kept, in frame starting at base 1. To prepare the library, PCR was applied. Sequenced using an Illumina HiSeq 2500. TCR libraries were prepared with molecular barcoding, using unique molecular identifiers to normalize TCRbeta repertoire quantification. Starting from the raw public reads, TCRdb applied fastp trimming at Q25, assembled clones with MiXCR and retained in-frame beta chains. Each CDR3 protein appears once, grouped with its most common genes and DNA. The sample records nearly 400,000 distinct CDR3 sequences, about 20% of which are singletons. 3.5% to 4% of the sample rests with the top ten.

The sequence is built from TRBV12-3 or TRBV12-4 and TRBJ2-2; there is no confident call for the D gene. This TCR was sampled from a human donor who donated a stem cell graft to a child with acute myeloid leukemia. The sample here was PBMCs from the stem cell graft donor, taken from the stem cell graft. CDR3 protein: CASSFHLLGDTGELFF. The DNA sequence follows: TGTGCCAGCAGTTTTCACCTCTTAGGAGACACCGGGGAGCTGTTTTTT.